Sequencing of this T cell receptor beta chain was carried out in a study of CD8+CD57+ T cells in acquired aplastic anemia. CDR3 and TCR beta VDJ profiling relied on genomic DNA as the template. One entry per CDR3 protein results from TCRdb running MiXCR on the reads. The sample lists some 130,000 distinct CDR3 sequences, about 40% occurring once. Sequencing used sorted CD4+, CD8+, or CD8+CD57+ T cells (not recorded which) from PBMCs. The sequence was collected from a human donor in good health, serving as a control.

The CDR3: CASSYQPGQGAPYEQYF. CDR3 bases: TGTGCCAGCAGTTACCAACCGGGACAGGGGGCTCCCTACGAGCAGTACTTC. This chain connects TRBV25-1 to TRBJ2-7; 12 nucleotides align to TRBD1. The V gene's germline CDR1 is MGHDK and CDR2 SYGVNS. The junction had 10 bases not matched to a gene; V was cut back by 5 bases and J by 2 bases. This CDR3 spans 17 amino acids.